This T cell receptor (beta chain) was recovered during a study of T cell repertoires in cytomegalovirus infection. The CDR3 spans 13 residues. The germline V gene has CDR1 LGHNA and CDR2 YSLEER. Trimming removed 1 base at V and 5 bases at J, with 6 bases between. TCRdb reprocessed the reads with MiXCR, giving one entry per CDR3 protein. The sample has about 330,000 distinct CDR3 sequences, around a third seen once. Study-wide findings and caveats: CMV-specific TCR beta clonotypes restricted by HLA-C were the ones dominating the ex vivo response.

With regard to this clonotype: Its antigen is unidentified.

Specimen: cultured PBMCs, collected from culture after CMV antigen stimulation. The chain joins TRBV4-3 to TRBJ2-4; D not resolved. The clonotype comes from a human donor in good health (CMV status not recorded). Some clones in this sample may be carry-over from other donors' samples. CDR3 in DNA: TGCGCCAGCAGCCAAGGCAGAGAAAACATTCAGTACTTC. Encoded protein: CASSQGRENIQYF.